This is a list of T cell receptor beta chains from one sample in a study of cytomegalovirus exposure and HLA in healthy donors. Measured with immunoSEQ multiplex PCR; TCRdb has only the in-frame clones, and not every one. The table shows about 130,000 clones, with 74% occurring only once. Sequencing was done on a sample of PBMCs. These receptor sequences come from a man aged 40-50 years in good health and CMV-seropositive. Both conserved end residues are part of each CDR3. The order of the fields is CDR3 DNA, CDR3 protein, D gene, clone size, J gene, V gene. D genes are given only for firm matches. Size values are once, few and many counts, or a class for expanded clones, and some rows have none.

CDR3nt: TGTGCCTCGGGAAGCAATCAGCCCCAGCATTTT; CDR3aa: CASGSNQPQHF; d_gene: -; abundance: -; j_gene: TRBJ1-5; v_gene: TRBV30
CDR3nt: TGTGCCACCTCCTGGGGCCCTGATGTTGAGACCCAGTACTTC; CDR3aa: CATSWGPDVETQYF; d_gene: -; abundance: -; j_gene: TRBJ2-5; v_gene: TRBV19
CDR3nt: TGTGCCAGCAGCCCCGGACTAGCGGTCGGGGAGACCCAGTACTTC; CDR3aa: CASSPGLAVGETQYF; d_gene: TRBD2; abundance: -; j_gene: TRBJ2-5; v_gene: TRBV11-2
CDR3nt: TGTGCCAGCAGACCTGGGGCACAGATCGAAAAACTGTTTTTT; CDR3aa: CASRPGAQIEKLFF; d_gene: -; abundance: -; j_gene: TRBJ1-4; v_gene: TRBV6-5
CDR3nt: TGTGCCAGCAGCCACCGGGACAGGGGCACCTACGAGCAGTACTTC; CDR3aa: CASSHRDRGTYEQYF; d_gene: TRBD1; abundance: -; j_gene: TRBJ2-7; v_gene: TRBV7-9
CDR3nt: TGTGCCAGCAGCTTGGACCCCCTAGCGGGAGTCCGTAATGAGCAGTTCTTC; CDR3aa: CASSLDPLAGVRNEQFF; d_gene: TRBD2; abundance: -; j_gene: TRBJ2-1; v_gene: TRBV5-4
CDR3nt: TGTGCCAGCAGCCACCCACCCGAGACAGGGGGGTCCTACGAGCAGTACTTC; CDR3aa: CASSHPPETGGSYEQYF; d_gene: TRBD1; abundance: -; j_gene: TRBJ2-7; v_gene: TRBV4-2
CDR3nt: TGTGCCAGCAGTTATGGACTTTCCGCAAAGCAGTTCTTC; CDR3aa: CASSYGLSAKQFF; d_gene: -; abundance: -; j_gene: TRBJ2-1; v_gene: TRBV6-5
CDR3nt: TGTGCCAGCAGCCAAGTCAGGGACAGGGGGAACACTGAAGCTTTCTTT; CDR3aa: CASSQVRDRGNTEAFF; d_gene: TRBD1; abundance: -; j_gene: TRBJ1-1; v_gene: TRBV4-2
CDR3nt: TGTGCCTGGAGCTCCGGGACAGGGGCCTACGAGCAGTACTTC; CDR3aa: CAWSSGTGAYEQYF; d_gene: TRBD1; abundance: once; j_gene: TRBJ2-7; v_gene: TRBV30
CDR3nt: TGTGCCAGCAGCTTAAGCGGGACTAGTAACGGTGAGCAGTTCTTC; CDR3aa: CASSLSGTSNGEQFF; d_gene: TRBD2; abundance: -; j_gene: TRBJ2-1; v_gene: TRBV7-3
CDR3nt: TGTGCCAGTAGTTTGTCAGGGGGCTTGGTGACCCAGTACTTC; CDR3aa: CASSLSGGLVTQYF; d_gene: TRBD1; abundance: -; j_gene: TRBJ2-5; v_gene: TRBV19
CDR3nt: TGTGCCAGCAGGAGAGCGGGGGCCACCGGGGAGCTGTTTTTT; CDR3aa: CASRRAGATGELFF; d_gene: TRBD2; abundance: -; j_gene: TRBJ2-2; v_gene: TRBV6-5
CDR3nt: TGTGCCAGTGCTCGGTGGGCAGGGCCTAACAATGAGCAGTTCTTC; CDR3aa: CASARWAGPNNEQFF; d_gene: -; abundance: -; j_gene: TRBJ2-1; v_gene: TRBV7-2
CDR3nt: TGTGCCAGCAGCGCGACTAGCGGGAGTAGATATGAGCAGTTCTTC; CDR3aa: CASSATSGSRYEQFF; d_gene: TRBD2; abundance: few; j_gene: TRBJ2-1; v_gene: TRBV9
CDR3nt: TGTGCCACCTCTCGGGCTAGCGGTACCTACGAGCAGTACTTC; CDR3aa: CATSRASGTYEQYF; d_gene: TRBD2; abundance: -; j_gene: TRBJ2-7; v_gene: TRBV27
CDR3nt: TGTGCCAGCAGCCCCCAGGGGTACAATGAGCAGTTCTTC; CDR3aa: CASSPQGYNEQFF; d_gene: -; abundance: -; j_gene: TRBJ2-1; v_gene: TRBV5-4
CDR3nt: TGTGCCAGCAGCTTAGCGGGAGGGCCCACAGATACGCAGTATTTT; CDR3aa: CASSLAGGPTDTQYF; d_gene: TRBD2; abundance: -; j_gene: TRBJ2-3; v_gene: TRBV7-3
CDR3nt: TGTGCCAGCAGCTATAACGGACTCGGGGAGCAGTACTTC; CDR3aa: CASSYNGLGEQYF; d_gene: -; abundance: few; j_gene: TRBJ2-7; v_gene: TRBV7-2
CDR3nt: TGCGCCAGCAGCGGGCAGGGGAGAGACCGCACAGATACGCAGTATTTT; CDR3aa: CASSGQGRDRTDTQYF; d_gene: -; abundance: once; j_gene: TRBJ2-3; v_gene: TRBV5-1
CDR3nt: TGTGCCAGCAGAACTCTTGGGGAGGGCTCCTACGAGCAGTACTTC; CDR3aa: CASRTLGEGSYEQYF; d_gene: TRBD2; abundance: -; j_gene: TRBJ2-7; v_gene: TRBV27
CDR3nt: TGCAGCGTTGAGTCCTCCGGGATTCCCTACGAGCAGTACTTC; CDR3aa: CSVESSGIPYEQYF; d_gene: -; abundance: -; j_gene: TRBJ2-7; v_gene: TRBV29-1
CDR3nt: TGTGCCACCAGCAGAGAAAGCGGTGATGGCTACACCTTC; CDR3aa: CATSRESGDGYTF; d_gene: -; abundance: -; j_gene: TRBJ1-2; v_gene: TRBV15
CDR3nt: TGTGCCAGCTCCCTCCGACAGGAAGAGACCCAGTACTTC; CDR3aa: CASSLRQEETQYF; d_gene: -; abundance: -; j_gene: TRBJ2-5; v_gene: TRBV18
CDR3nt: TGTGCCACCAGCAACCCCGGCCGGCGACTAGCGGAAGAGACCCAGTACTTC; CDR3aa: CATSNPGRRLAEETQYF; d_gene: TRBD2; abundance: -; j_gene: TRBJ2-5; v_gene: TRBV15
CDR3nt: TGTGCCAGCAGTTCCCTGGCGGCAGAGACCCAGTACTTC; CDR3aa: CASSSLAAETQYF; d_gene: -; abundance: -; j_gene: TRBJ2-5; v_gene: TRBV28
CDR3nt: TGTGCCAGCAGCATCATCGGGGGAGCCTTTGGAAACACCATATATTTT; CDR3aa: CASSIIGGAFGNTIYF; d_gene: -; abundance: few; j_gene: TRBJ1-3; v_gene: TRBV5-4
CDR3nt: TGTGCCAGCAGTTCTCTTGACCCGGGACTAGCGGGAGGAAAAGCCAAAAACATTCAGTACTTC; CDR3aa: CASSSLDPGLAGGKAKNIQYF; d_gene: TRBD2; abundance: -; j_gene: TRBJ2-4; v_gene: TRBV27
CDR3nt: TGTGCTAGTGGTTTGGAGAGGACTAGCGGGGATCCTACCGATACGCAGTATTTT; CDR3aa: CASGLERTSGDPTDTQYF; d_gene: TRBD2; abundance: -; j_gene: TRBJ2-3; v_gene: TRBV12-5
CDR3nt: TGCGCCAGCAGCCACGGGACTAGCGGGAGGTCGGATACGCAGTATTTT; CDR3aa: CASSHGTSGRSDTQYF; d_gene: TRBD2; abundance: -; j_gene: TRBJ2-3; v_gene: TRBV4-3
CDR3nt: TGTGCCAGCAGGGGACTAGAGGCTTTCCTCGAGCAGTACTTC; CDR3aa: CASRGLEAFLEQYF; d_gene: TRBD2; abundance: few; j_gene: TRBJ2-7; v_gene: TRBV28
CDR3nt: TGCGCCAGCAGCCAAGATCAGGGTGGAGGGGCGGCAGATACGCAGTATTTT; CDR3aa: CASSQDQGGGAADTQYF; d_gene: -; abundance: -; j_gene: TRBJ2-3; v_gene: TRBV4-1
CDR3nt: TGCGCCAGCAACCGGGGAGCTACCTACGAGCAGTACTTC; CDR3aa: CASNRGATYEQYF; d_gene: -; abundance: -; j_gene: TRBJ2-7; v_gene: TRBV5-1
CDR3nt: TGTGCCAGCAGCTCCGGATTCGGGGTTCTGCGTCGTCCACCCCTCCACTTT; CDR3aa: CASSSGFGVLRRPPLHF; d_gene: -; abundance: -; j_gene: TRBJ1-6; v_gene: TRBV7-2
CDR3nt: TGTGCCAGCAGCCTAGACAGGGGAAGCACTGAAGCTTTCTTT; CDR3aa: CASSLDRGSTEAFF; d_gene: TRBD1; abundance: -; j_gene: TRBJ1-1; v_gene: TRBV4-2
CDR3nt: TGTGCCAGCAGTACTGCGAGGGAGAGCAATCAGCCCCAGCATTTT; CDR3aa: CASSTARESNQPQHF; d_gene: -; abundance: once; j_gene: TRBJ1-5; v_gene: TRBV27
CDR3nt: TGCAGCGTCGCAAGGGGGGGTGGTAACATTCAGTACTTC; CDR3aa: CSVARGGGNIQYF; d_gene: -; abundance: -; j_gene: TRBJ2-4; v_gene: TRBV29-1
CDR3nt: TGTGCCAGCAGCTTTAGGGACAGGCCAGGGGATCGGCAGTTCTTC; CDR3aa: CASSFRDRPGDRQFF; d_gene: TRBD1; abundance: -; j_gene: TRBJ2-1; v_gene: TRBV7-2
CDR3nt: TGTGCCAGCAGTGTATATAATGGGGGGGTATACAATGAGCAGTTCTTC; CDR3aa: CASSVYNGGVYNEQFF; d_gene: TRBD2; abundance: once; j_gene: TRBJ2-1; v_gene: TRBV6-1
CDR3nt: TGTGCCAGCAGTTCGGGACACCACTCTGGGGCCAACGTCCTGACTTTC; CDR3aa: CASSSGHHSGANVLTF; d_gene: -; abundance: -; j_gene: TRBJ2-6; v_gene: TRBV27
CDR3nt: TGTGCCAGCTCACCTTCCCGAGGACAGGGTAGGACTGAAGCTTTCTTT; CDR3aa: CASSPSRGQGRTEAFF; d_gene: TRBD1; abundance: -; j_gene: TRBJ1-1; v_gene: TRBV18
CDR3nt: TGCGCCAGCAGCTTGGAAGGGGCAGGGAGGACTGAAGCTTTCTTT; CDR3aa: CASSLEGAGRTEAFF; d_gene: -; abundance: -; j_gene: TRBJ1-1; v_gene: TRBV5-1
CDR3nt: TGCGCCAGCAGCTTGAGTCGGGTTTCTGAAGCTTTCTTT; CDR3aa: CASSLSRVSEAFF; d_gene: -; abundance: -; j_gene: TRBJ1-1; v_gene: TRBV5-1
CDR3nt: TGTGCCAGCAGTGAAGCGTCAGGGAGCAATCAGCCCCAGCATTTT; CDR3aa: CASSEASGSNQPQHF; d_gene: -; abundance: -; j_gene: TRBJ1-5; v_gene: TRBV6-1
CDR3nt: TGTGCCAGCAGTTACTCCATCGGGACAGGGGGAGGTAGGCCGTACTTC; CDR3aa: CASSYSIGTGGGRPYF; d_gene: TRBD1; abundance: -; j_gene: TRBJ2-7; v_gene: TRBV6-5
CDR3nt: TGTGCCAGCAGCGGGGGACAGGGCCGATATGGCTACACCTTC; CDR3aa: CASSGGQGRYGYTF; d_gene: TRBD1; abundance: once; j_gene: TRBJ1-2; v_gene: TRBV7-9
CDR3nt: TGCGCCAGCAGCTTATTTCAGGACTATGGCTACACCTTC; CDR3aa: CASSLFQDYGYTF; d_gene: -; abundance: -; j_gene: TRBJ1-2; v_gene: TRBV5-1
CDR3nt: TGCGCCAGCAGCCCAGCTCATGGATACAGCGGGAGGGTCAACACCGGGGAGCTGTTTTTT; CDR3aa: CASSPAHGYSGRVNTGELFF; d_gene: TRBD2; abundance: few; j_gene: TRBJ2-2; v_gene: TRBV4-3
CDR3nt: TGTGCCAGCAGCTTATTCCGGAGGACGGCTTTCTTT; CDR3aa: CASSLFRRTAFF; d_gene: -; abundance: -; j_gene: TRBJ1-1; v_gene: TRBV7-2
CDR3nt: TGTGCCAGCAGCTTACCTCCCCCCAACAGAGATACGCAGTATTTT; CDR3aa: CASSLPPPNRDTQYF; d_gene: -; abundance: -; j_gene: TRBJ2-3; v_gene: TRBV7-2
CDR3nt: TGTGCCAGCAGTTTCGGGACAGGGGGTATGAACACTGAAGCTTTCTTT; CDR3aa: CASSFGTGGMNTEAFF; d_gene: TRBD1; abundance: -; j_gene: TRBJ1-1; v_gene: TRBV27
CDR3nt: TGTGCCAGCAGTTACGGGGGGAGCACAGATACGCAGTATTTT; CDR3aa: CASSYGGSTDTQYF; d_gene: -; abundance: -; j_gene: TRBJ2-3; v_gene: TRBV6-5
CDR3nt: TGTGCCAGCAGCTTTAGCGGCGGGGGGTTTGGGGCCAACGTCCTGACTTTC; CDR3aa: CASSFSGGGFGANVLTF; d_gene: TRBD2; abundance: -; j_gene: TRBJ2-6; v_gene: TRBV5-6
CDR3nt: TGTGCCAGCAGCTTAGGGAGCGGCGGGAGGGCCGGTGAGACCCAGTACTTC; CDR3aa: CASSLGSGGRAGETQYF; d_gene: TRBD2; abundance: -; j_gene: TRBJ2-5; v_gene: TRBV11-2
CDR3nt: TGTGCCAGCAGTTCGCGGGGGTGGTTCGGGGCGACCCAGTACTTC; CDR3aa: CASSSRGWFGATQYF; d_gene: TRBD2; abundance: -; j_gene: TRBJ2-5; v_gene: TRBV28
CDR3nt: TGTGCCAGCACCCTAGCGGGGGGGTTCACAGATACGCAGTATTTT; CDR3aa: CASTLAGGFTDTQYF; d_gene: TRBD2; abundance: few; j_gene: TRBJ2-3; v_gene: TRBV6-1
CDR3nt: TGTGCCAGCAGTTACTCAAACAGGGGGCCTGACTATGGCTACACCTTC; CDR3aa: CASSYSNRGPDYGYTF; d_gene: TRBD1; abundance: -; j_gene: TRBJ1-2; v_gene: TRBV6-5
CDR3nt: TGTGCCAGCAGCGTAGATAACACCCCCTTCTACGAGCAGTACTTC; CDR3aa: CASSVDNTPFYEQYF; d_gene: -; abundance: -; j_gene: TRBJ2-7; v_gene: TRBV9
CDR3nt: TGCGCCAGCAGCTCGGGTCGAAGGCAGGGGGCTGTGAACACTGAAGCTTTCTTT; CDR3aa: CASSSGRRQGAVNTEAFF; d_gene: TRBD1; abundance: -; j_gene: TRBJ1-1; v_gene: TRBV5-1